These T cell receptor beta chains were read from a single sample in a study of blood T cell repertoires in COVID-19. The table came from immunoSEQ multiplex PCR; TCRdb's copy has only in-frame clones and leaves some out. The sample holds some 200,000 clones; about 86% are singletons and the top ten take around 14%. The sequencing input was peripheral blood. These receptors were obtained from a man aged 30-40 years with active or convalescent COVID-19. The CDR3 runs from the conserved cysteine through the conserved F or W. The order of the fields is V gene, D gene, J gene, clone size, CDR3 DNA, CDR3 protein. A D gene is named only where the DNA matches it firmly. Not all rows give a size; the values are once, few, many and, for expanded clones, a class.

TRBV11-3	.	TRBJ2-7	.	TGTGCCAGCAGCTTAGATCCGGGGGTATCAGACGAGCAGTACTTC	CASSLDPGVSDEQYF
TRBV6-4	.	TRBJ2-5	.	TGTGCCAGCAGAGGCGGGGAGACCCAGTACTTC	CASRGGETQYF
TRBV11-2	.	TRBJ1-2	.	TGTGCCAGCAGCTTGGGGGGTAATTACTATGGCTACACCTTC	CASSLGGNYYGYTF
TRBV5-1	TRBD1	TRBJ2-7	.	TGCGCCAGCAGCGGCGGGGGACAGGGGCGGGGAGAGCAGTACTTC	CASSGGGQGRGEQYF
TRBV7-8	TRBD1	TRBJ1-6	.	TGTGCCAGCAGCTTAGGGGCGGTACAGGGGTATAATTCACCCCTCCACTTT	CASSLGAVQGYNSPLHF
TRBV5-1	.	TRBJ2-3	.	TGCGCCAGCAGCTTGGAGGGGAGCACAGATACGCAGTATTTT	CASSLEGSTDTQYF
TRBV7-7	TRBD1	TRBJ1-1	.	TGTGCTAGCAGCCCGACAGGGTTTGGTGAAGCTTTCTTT	CASSPTGFGEAFF
TRBV30	TRBD1	TRBJ1-2	.	TGTGCCTGGACAGGGGGCTATGGCTACACCTTC	CAWTGGYGYTF
TRBV7-2	.	TRBJ1-6	.	TGTGCCAGCAGCTTAGACAGTTCCGGGGGGTTTTCACCCCTCCACTTT	CASSLDSSGGFSPLHF
TRBV5-1	TRBD1	TRBJ2-1	.	TGCGCCAGCAGCCTGCCCAGGGAGTCCGGGACAGGGAGCTCCTACAATGAGCAGTTCTTC	CASSLPRESGTGSSYNEQFF
TRBV28	TRBD2	TRBJ2-2	.	TGTGCCAGCAGTTTACCCAGCGGGGGTCCAAACACCGGGGAGCTGTTTTTT	CASSLPSGGPNTGELFF
TRBV10-1	.	TRBJ1-2	.	TGCGCCAGCAGTGACGGGGGAAACTATGGCTACACCTTC	CASSDGGNYGYTF
TRBV6-4	.	TRBJ2-1	.	TGTGCCAGCAGTGAAGGCGGGGTCTACTACAATGAGCAGTTCTTC	CASSEGGVYYNEQFF
TRBV4-1	.	TRBJ1-3	.	TGCGCCAGCAGCCTGGAGGGAGGAAACACCATATATTTT	CASSLEGGNTIYF
TRBV3-1/TRBV3-2	.	TRBJ1-1	.	TGTGCCAGCAGCCAAGTACCCCCCGAGGGCCGGGACTCGAACACTGAAGCTTTCTTT	CASSQVPPEGRDSNTEAFF
TRBV24-1	TRBD1	TRBJ1-2	.	TGTGCCACCAGTGCCCGCCCCGGGACAGCCCTCTATGGCTACACCTTC	CATSARPGTALYGYTF
TRBV5-1	.	TRBJ1-4	.	TGCGCCAGCAGCTACCGGGACATTAATGAAAAACTGTTTTTT	CASSYRDINEKLFF
TRBV7-8	TRBD1	TRBJ2-5	.	TGTGCCAGCAGCTCATCGACAGGGGACAGGGAGACCCAGTACTTC	CASSSSTGDRETQYF
TRBV9	.	TRBJ2-3	.	TGTGCCAGCAGCGTAGGGACAGTGGCCTTAGCTTTT	CASSVGTVALAF
TRBV7-9	TRBD1	TRBJ1-4	.	TGTGCCAGCAGCTTAGTAGGCAGGGGGCGTGCAACTAATGAAAAACTGTTTTTT	CASSLVGRGRATNEKLFF
TRBV10-3	.	TRBJ2-7	.	TGTGCCATCAGTGACGGGATTACTAGACGCGAGCAGTACTTC	CAISDGITRREQYF
TRBV5-8	TRBD1	TRBJ1-2	.	TGTGCCAGCAGCTTGAATCAGGGGGCTCCCTATGGCTACACCTTC	CASSLNQGAPYGYTF
TRBV18	.	TRBJ2-1	.	TGTGCCAGCTCACCGTTGGGACTCACTTCTCACAATGAGCAGTTCTTC	CASSPLGLTSHNEQFF
TRBV5-4	TRBD2	TRBJ2-2	once	TGTGCCAGCAGCTTGGTGTTCCAGCGGGAGGGCCCCGGGGAGCTGTTTTTT	CASSLVFQREGPGELFF
TRBV19	.	TRBJ1-5	.	TGTGCCAGTAGTATACGTCCCCAGGGAACGAACAATCAGCCCCAGCATTTT	CASSIRPQGTNNQPQHF
TRBV7-9	.	TRBJ2-5	.	TGTGCCAGCAGCCCCCGTGGGGGCGTTGGAGAGACCCAGTACTTC	CASSPRGGVGETQYF
TRBV24-1	TRBD1	TRBJ1-5	.	TGTGCCACCAGCCCGGGACAGCATAGCAATCAGCCCCAGCATTTT	CATSPGQHSNQPQHF
TRBV7-6	.	TRBJ1-6	.	TGTGCCAGCAGGACACTCTATAATTCACCCCTCCACTTT	CASRTLYNSPLHF
TRBV7-9	.	TRBJ2-2	.	TGTGCCAGCAGCTTAACAGCGGTTAACACCGGGGAGCTGTTTTTT	CASSLTAVNTGELFF
TRBV7-2	TRBD2	TRBJ2-4	.	TGTGCCAGCAGCGTAGGGGCCCTAGCGGGAGGGCTAGCCAAAAACATTCAGTACTTC	CASSVGALAGGLAKNIQYF
TRBV7-9	TRBD1	TRBJ1-5	.	TGTGCCAGCAGCCCAGCCGGGACAGGGGACAATCAGCCCCAGCATTTT	CASSPAGTGDNQPQHF
TRBV27	.	TRBJ1-1	.	TGTGCCAGCAGGTCCCTCGGGGGGATGAACACTGAAGCTTTCTTT	CASRSLGGMNTEAFF
TRBV2	.	TRBJ1-4	few	TGTGCCAGCAGTATACAGGCTAAGGGTGAAAAACTGTTTTTT	CASSIQAKGEKLFF
TRBV12-5	TRBD1	TRBJ1-3	.	TGTGCTAGTGGTTTAGGGGGCGCTGGAAACACCATATATTTT	CASGLGGAGNTIYF
TRBV4-3	TRBD1	TRBJ1-2	.	TGCGCCAGCAGCCAAGATAGGACAGGGGGCGCCTATGGCTACACCTTC	CASSQDRTGGAYGYTF
TRBV14	TRBD1	TRBJ1-1	.	TGTGCCAGCAGCCTTTTCCAAGGACAGGGGGCGAGAGCTTTCTTT	CASSLFQGQGARAFF
TRBV19	TRBD1	TRBJ2-5	once	TGTGCCAGTAGTCCACGGACAGGGGTGGAACAAGAGACCCAGTACTTC	CASSPRTGVEQETQYF
TRBV10-3	.	TRBJ1-5	.	TGTGCCATCAGCCCGGACAGCTCGCGTCAGCCCCAGCATTTT	CAISPDSSRQPQHF
TRBV10-2	.	TRBJ1-5	.	TGCGCCAGCACCAAGGGAGGCGCCAATCAGCCCCAGCATTTT	CASTKGGANQPQHF
TRBV2	.	TRBJ1-6	few	TGTGCCAGCAGTGCGGTCAGCCCTCTGCGGAATTCACCCCTCCACTTT	CASSAVSPLRNSPLHF
TRBV6-5	.	TRBJ1-1	.	TGTGCCAGCAGTTACTCGGCAGGGGCCAACACTGAAGCTTTCTTT	CASSYSAGANTEAFF
TRBV25-1	.	TRBJ2-7	.	TGTGCCAGCAGTCCGACAGTAGGGGGAATCTACGAGCAGTACTTC	CASSPTVGGIYEQYF
TRBV7-6	TRBD1	TRBJ1-2	once	TGTGCCAGCAGCTCTACTCAGGGGGCGCAATCTGGCTACACCTTC	CASSSTQGAQSGYTF
TRBV30	.	TRBJ1-2	few	TGTGCCTGGAATAGGGAGTCGACCTATGGCTACACCTTC	CAWNRESTYGYTF